The 19 T cell receptor beta chains below come from one sample, sequenced in a study of tumor-infiltrating lymphocytes in primary liver carcinoma. The template, about 540 ng total RNA, yielded TCR beta cDNA made with a constant-region primer. It was through three nested multiplex PCR rounds of slightly modified ARM-PCR that TCR beta libraries arose. With TRBV1-TRBV30 forward primers and a C-beta reverse primer, the first two PCR rounds were run for approximately 10 cycles each. TCRdb analysed the multiplex PCR reads with MiXCR anew, one entry per CDR3 protein. The data hold about 110,000 distinct CDR3 sequences, with approximately 70% observed a single time. For each extraction, RNA and DNA were obtained together from about 20-30 mg of unsorted bulk tissue. The sequencing input was liver tumor tissue from sampling region 1. Subset given: tumor region T1, superior pole. These receptors were collected from a woman aged 55-70 years with primary liver carcinoma and hepatitis B virus infection.

This chain's CDR3 is CASPLGGGCEKLFF. CDR3 DNA: TGTGCCAGCCCCCTGGGGGGGGGATGTGAAAAACTGTTTTTT. The chain links TRBV6-6 to TRBJ1-4; TRBD1 is a possible D gene (5 bases). The ends were cut back, 8 bases at V and 7 bases at J, with 17 bases in the middle. The germline V gene encodes CDR1 MNHNY and CDR2 SVGAGI (reference sequence). The CDR3 is made up of 14 amino acids.

This sequence joins TRBV5-1 and TRBJ2-7; D might be TRBD2 (6 bases). The V and J ends lost 0 bases and 4 bases respectively, with 11 bases between them. This CDR3 has 14 amino acids. Germline CDR1 reads SGHRS; CDR2 reads YFSETQ. The CDR3: CASSLGREPYEQYF. In DNA, the CDR3 is TGCGCCAGCAGCTTGGGACGGGAGCCGTACGAGCAGTACTTC.

As concerns this clonotype: A much larger clone lies a single base off, so this may be a read error. V is TRBV29-1 and J is TRBJ1-1, with a possible D match to TRBD1 (6 bases). Looked up from germline, CDR1 is SQVTM and CDR2 is ANQGSEA. The CDR3 has 14 amino acids. Trimming cost V 7 bases and J 3 bases, with 18 bases left between them. For the CDR3, the DNA is TGCAGCGGGAACCGGGGGGGGGCGGACACTGAAGCTTTCTTT. Translated: CSGNRGGADTEAFF. Looking up the rest from reference TRBV29-1 and TRBJ1-1 gives the full variable domain: SAVISQKPSRDICQRGTSLTIQCQVDSQVTMMFWYRQQPGQSLTLIATANQGSEATYESGFVIDKFPISRPNLTFSTLTVSNMSPEDSSIYLCSGNRGGADTEAFFGQGTRLTVV.

This clonotype has more than one count but fewer than ten. The chain employs TRBV7-9 and TRBJ2-7, with a tentative D call TRBD1 (6 bases). Trimming took off 5 bases at V and 2 bases at J, with 13 bases between the two ends. This CDR3 has 14 residues. CDR1 and CDR2 (germline): SEHNR, FQNEAQ (reference sequence). The CDR3 protein is CASSLQGRPYEQYF. CDR3 nucleotides: TGTGCCAGCAGCCTACAGGGTAGACCCTACGAGCAGTACTTC.

Comments on this clonotype: One end of the junction is discordant with germline, which a read error may explain. This rearrangement joins TRBV11-2 to TRBJ2-1; 7 nucleotides line up with TRBD1. The germline V gene encodes CDR1 SGHAT and CDR2 FQNNGV. CDR3 length equals 16 residues. This CDR3 is CASSSDRDPTYNGQFF. CDR3 bases: TGCGCCAGCAGCTCCGACAGGGACCCGACCTACAATGGGCAGTTCTTC.

The sample holds many counts of this clonotype. The gene calls are TRBV12-3 or TRBV12-4 and TRBJ2-7; 8 bases align to TRBD1. The CDR3 runs 14 residues. Germline trimming cut 5 bases from V and 3 bases from J; bases unmatched to any gene: 6. The CDR3 bases are TGTGCCAGCAGTCAGCCGGGACAGGTCTACGAGCAGTACTTC. This translates into CASSQPGQVYEQYF.

The CDR3 DNA is TGTGCCACCCAGGGACTAGTTAGGAATGAGCAGTTCTTC. It encodes CATQGLVRNEQFF. This chain connects TRBV2 to TRBJ2-1, with TRBD2 identical over 8 bases. Looked up from germline, CDR1 is SNHLY and CDR2 is FYNNEI. The V and J ends lost 10 bases and 7 bases, in that order; junction bases with no gene match: 9. This CDR3 comprises 13 residues.

This clonotype was observed once. V and J are TRBV28 and TRBJ2-1; 11 bases align to TRBD2. CDR1 and CDR2 from the germline V gene are MDHEN and SYDVKM. This CDR3 is 14 amino acids long. With V trimmed by 4 bases and J by 15 bases, 11 bases remained unmatched. The CDR3 reads CASSSSAALAGGFF. CDR3 coding DNA: TGTGCCAGCAGTTCTTCAGCGGCGCTAGCGGGAGGGTTCTTC.

Turning to this clonotype: An end of the junction does not agree with germline; a read error may underlie this. The rearrangement joins TRBV11-3 to TRBJ2-4; D may correspond to TRBD1 or TRBD2 (5 bases each). Germline CDR1 SGHNT, CDR2 YENEEA. The CDR3 sequence is 15 residues long. CDR3 residues: CAAGNPGRAKNIRYF. CDR3 nucleotides: TGTGCCGCCGGGAATCCGGGGCGTGCCAAAAACATTCGGTACTTC. Full variable domain (remainder filled in from reference TRBV11-3 and TRBJ2-4): EAGVVQSPRYKIIEKKQPVAFWCNPISGHNTLYWYLQNLGQGPELLIRYENEEAVDDSQLPKDRFSAERLKGVDSTLKIQPAELGDSAVYLCAAGNPGRAKNIRYFGAGTRLSVL.

The rearrangement links TRBV11-2 to TRBJ2-2; possibly TRBD2 for D (6 bases). Germline V gene lookup returns CDR1 SGHAT and CDR2 FQNNGV. V was pared by 0 bases and J by 7 bases, with 15 bases between. The CDR3 sequence is 16 residues long. The CDR3 DNA reads TGTGCCAGCAGCTTAGAAAGGGGACTTTGGATCGGGGAGCTGTTTTTT. As protein: CASSLERGLWIGELFF.

As for this clonotype: A read error may produce the germline difference seen at one junction end. The J gene is TRBJ2-1, the V gene TRBV11-2, with 16 bases that match TRBD2. The CDR3 totals 17 residues. From germline, CDR1 is SGHAT and CDR2 FQNNGV. The CDR3 here is CASGRGLAGGPGDEQFF. The CDR3 bases are TGTGCCAGCGGCAGGGGACTAGCGGGAGGGCCGGGGGATGAGCAATTCTTC. The full variable domain, completed using reference TRBV11-2 and TRBJ2-1, is EAGVAQSPRYKIIEKRQSVAFWCNPISGHATLYWYQQILGQGPKLLIQFQNNGVVDDSQLPKDRFSAERLKGVDSTLKIQPAKLEDSAVYLCASGRGLAGGPGDEQFFGPGTRLTVL.

This clonotype was picked up one time. One end of the junction fails to match germline, which may point to a read error. J is TRBJ2-5 and V is TRBV28; TRBD2 might be the D (5 bases). The CDR3 totals 16 residues. In germline, CDR1 is MDHEN, CDR2 SYDVKM. This CDR3 is CASSSMFIDGVETQYF. The CDR3 DNA reads TGTGCCAGCAGTTCAATGTTTATCGACGGGGTAGAGACCCAATACTTC. The full variable domain, with the rest looked up from reference TRBV28 and TRBJ2-5, is DVKVTQSSRYLVKRTGEKVFLECVQDMDHENMFWYRQDPGLGLRLIYFSYDVKMKEKGDIPEGYSVSREKKERFSLILESASTNQTSMYLCASSSMFIDGVETQYFGPGTRLLVL.

Concerning this clonotype itself: A much larger clone is a single base away; this may be a read error. V is TRBV2 and J is TRBJ2-7; D is ambiguous. Trimming pared 4 bases from V and 0 bases from J, leaving 13 bases between. The CDR3 has 15 residues. CDR1 SNHLY and CDR2 FYNNEI come from the germline V gene. Here the CDR3 reads CASSASRWYSYEQYF. The CDR3 nucleotides read TGTGCCAGCAGTGCGTCGAGGTGGTACTCCTACGAGCAGTACTTC.

As for this clonotype: A much bigger clone sits one base away, suggesting this may be a read error. V and J are TRBV29-1 and TRBJ1-1; the match to TRBD1 covers 7 bases. This CDR3 has 12 amino acids. Germline CDR1 reads SQVTM; CDR2 reads ANQGSEA. The CDR3 reads CNVRTGDTEAFF. The CDR3 DNA follows: TGCAACGTTCGAACAGGGGACACTGAAGCTTTCTTT.

This clonotype has at least ten counts. The rearrangement uses TRBV6-1 and TRBJ2-2; D gene unclear. The CDR3 has 14 amino acids. The V and J ends lost 7 bases and 4 bases respectively, with 13 bases between them. Germline V lookup: CDR1 MNHNS, CDR2 SASEGT. The CDR3 sequence: CASMTRSPTGELFF. CDR3 bases: TGTGCCAGCATGACCCGCTCACCCACCGGGGAGCTGTTTTTT.

On this clonotype: Since no conserved phenylalanine or tryptophan closes the CDR3, a read error is the likely cause. This chain links TRBV11-3 with TRBJ2-7, with TRBD2 as a possible D gene (6 bases). Germline V gives CDR1 SGHNT, CDR2 YENEEA. The CDR3 is 15 amino acids. CDR3 sequence (DNA): TGCGCCAGCAGCTTAGAACTGGGCGGGGCCTGGGAGCAGTACCTC. It translates to CASSLELGGAWEQYL.

A word on this clonotype: Just one base apart from a much larger clone, this may be a read error. The chain combines TRBV6-1 with TRBJ2-7, with D possibly called TRBD1 or TRBD2 (6 bases each). The germline V gene encodes CDR1 MNHNS and CDR2 SASEGT. This CDR3 region has 15 residues. CDR3 sequence reads: CASNERAEGGYEEYF. CDR3 bases: TGTGCCAGCAATGAAAGGGCGGAGGGGGGCTACGAGGAGTACTTC.

The J gene is TRBJ2-1, the V gene TRBV29-1; D is unresolved. Between the trimmed V and J ends, which lost 5 bases and 4 bases, there was a span of 15 bases. This CDR3 is built from 14 residues. Germline V gene lookup returns CDR1 SQVTM and CDR2 ANQGSEA. DNA for the CDR3: TGCAGCGTTCATCAGACCGGAAGGTACAATGAGCAGTTCTTC. This encodes CSVHQTGRYNEQFF.

J is TRBJ2-3 and V is TRBV7-2; 9 positions match TRBD2. After removal of 4 bases from V and 2 bases from J, the junction contained 4 bases not matched to a gene. The CDR3 length is 15 residues. Looked up from germline, CDR1 is SGHTA and CDR2 is FQGNSA. CDR3 DNA sequence: TGTGCCAGCAGCTGGCTAGCGGGACTCACAGATACGCAGTATTTT. It yields the protein CASSWLAGLTDTQYF. Variable domain in full (rest from reference TRBV7-2 and TRBJ2-3): GAGVSQSPSNKVTEKGKDVELRCDPISGHTALYWYRQSLGQGLEFLIYFQGNSAPDKSGLPSDRFSAERTGGSVSTLTIQRTQQEDSAVYLCASSWLAGLTDTQYFGPGTRLTVL.